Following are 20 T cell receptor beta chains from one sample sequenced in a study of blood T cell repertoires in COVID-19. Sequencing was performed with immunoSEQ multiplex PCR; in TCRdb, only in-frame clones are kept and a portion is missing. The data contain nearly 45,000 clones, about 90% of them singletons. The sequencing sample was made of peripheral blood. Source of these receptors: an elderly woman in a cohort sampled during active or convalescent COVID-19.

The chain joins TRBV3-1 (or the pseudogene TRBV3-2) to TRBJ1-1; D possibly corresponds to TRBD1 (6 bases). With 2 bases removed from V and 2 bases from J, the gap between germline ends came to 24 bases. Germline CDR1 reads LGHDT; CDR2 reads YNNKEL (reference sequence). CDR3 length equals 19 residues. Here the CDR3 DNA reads TGTGCCAGCAGCCAATCAGGGCGAACAGGGTGGGGGGGTAACACTGAAGCTTTCTTT. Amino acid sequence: CASSQSGRTGWGGNTEAFF.

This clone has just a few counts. CDR3 residues: CAWSVSLRDTQYF. CDR3 sequence (DNA): TGTGCCTGGAGTGTATCCCTCAGGGATACGCAGTATTTT. The V and J genes are TRBV30 and TRBJ2-3; D is unresolved. CDR1 is GTSNPN and CDR2 is SVGIG in the germline V gene (reference sequence). V was clipped by 0 bases and J by 6 bases, with 10 bases between them. The CDR3 is 13 residues long. The full variable domain, completed using reference TRBV30 and TRBJ2-3, is SQTIHQWPATLVQPVGSPLSLECTVEGTSNPNLYWYRQAAGRGLQLLFYSVGIGQISSEVPQNLSASRPQDRQFILSSKKLLLSDSGFYLCAWSVSLRDTQYFGPGTRLTVL.

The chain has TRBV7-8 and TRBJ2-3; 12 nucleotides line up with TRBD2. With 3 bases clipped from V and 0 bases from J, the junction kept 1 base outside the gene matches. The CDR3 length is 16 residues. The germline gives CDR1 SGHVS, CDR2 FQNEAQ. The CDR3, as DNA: TGTGCCAGCAGCTTGGGGACTAGCGGGAGCACAGATACGCAGTATTTT. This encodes CASSLGTSGSTDTQYF.

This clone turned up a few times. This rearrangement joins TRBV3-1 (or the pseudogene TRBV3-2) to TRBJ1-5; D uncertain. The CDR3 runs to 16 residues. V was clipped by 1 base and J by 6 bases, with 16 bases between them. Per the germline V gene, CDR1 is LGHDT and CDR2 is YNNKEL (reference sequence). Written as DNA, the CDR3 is TGTGCCAGCAGCCAAGGGGTACCGGGTGTAAGTCAGCCCCAGCATTTT. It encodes CASSQGVPGVSQPQHF.

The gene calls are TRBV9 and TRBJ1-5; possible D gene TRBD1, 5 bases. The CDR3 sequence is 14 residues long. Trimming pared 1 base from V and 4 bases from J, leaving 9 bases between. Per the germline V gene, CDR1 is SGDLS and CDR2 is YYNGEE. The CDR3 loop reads CASSVSGFNQPQHF. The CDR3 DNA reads TGTGCCAGCAGCGTATCAGGGTTTAATCAGCCCCAGCATTTT.

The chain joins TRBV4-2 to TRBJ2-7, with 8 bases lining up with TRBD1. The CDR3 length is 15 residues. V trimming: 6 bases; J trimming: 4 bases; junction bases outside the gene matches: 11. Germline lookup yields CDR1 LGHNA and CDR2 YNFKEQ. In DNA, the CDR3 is TGTGCCAGCAGTTACAAGGGGCAGGGGGCTTACGAGCAGTACTTC. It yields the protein CASSYKGQGAYEQYF.

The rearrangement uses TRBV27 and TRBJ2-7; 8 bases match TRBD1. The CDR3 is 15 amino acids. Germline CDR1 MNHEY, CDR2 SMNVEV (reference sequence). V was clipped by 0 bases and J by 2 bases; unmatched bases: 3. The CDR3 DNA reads TGTGCCAGCAGTTTATCGCCGACAGGGGCCTACGAGCAGTACTTC. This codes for CASSLSPTGAYEQYF.

The CDR3 DNA reads TGTGCCAGTAGTATAGTTCCAGGCACCAGGCTAGAGACCCAGTACTTC. Protein product: CASSIVPGTRLETQYF. J is TRBJ2-5 and V is TRBV19, with no clear D. V dropped 1 base and J dropped 4 bases, with 16 bases sitting between them. This CDR3 region has 16 residues. The germline gives CDR1 LNHDA, CDR2 SQIVND (reference sequence).

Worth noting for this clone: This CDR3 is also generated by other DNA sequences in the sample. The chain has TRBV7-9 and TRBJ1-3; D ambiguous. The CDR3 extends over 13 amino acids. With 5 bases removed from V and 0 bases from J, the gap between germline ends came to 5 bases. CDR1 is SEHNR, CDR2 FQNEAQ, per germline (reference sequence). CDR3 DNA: TGTGCCAGCAGCCTGAGCTCTGGAAACACCATATATTTT. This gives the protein CASSLSSGNTIYF.

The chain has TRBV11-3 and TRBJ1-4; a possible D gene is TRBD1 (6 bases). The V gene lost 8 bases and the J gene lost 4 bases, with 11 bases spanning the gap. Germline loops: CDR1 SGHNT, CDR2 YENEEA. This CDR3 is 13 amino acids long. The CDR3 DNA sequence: TGTGCCAGCTCACAGGGAATTAATGAAAAACTGTTTTTT. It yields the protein CASSQGINEKLFF. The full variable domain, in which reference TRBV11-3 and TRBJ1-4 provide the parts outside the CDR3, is EAGVVQSPRYKIIEKKQPVAFWCNPISGHNTLYWYLQNLGQGPELLIRYENEEAVDDSQLPKDRFSAERLKGVDSTLKIQPAELGDSAVYLCASSQGINEKLFFGSGTQLSVL.

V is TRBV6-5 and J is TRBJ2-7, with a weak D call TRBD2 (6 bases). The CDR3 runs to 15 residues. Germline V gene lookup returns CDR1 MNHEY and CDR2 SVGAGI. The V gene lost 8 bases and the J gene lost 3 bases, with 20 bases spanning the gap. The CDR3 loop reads CASARGALPDYEQYF. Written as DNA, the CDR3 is TGTGCCAGCGCCCGCGGGGCGCTTCCCGACTACGAGCAGTACTTC.

CDR3 bases: TGTGCCAGCAGCCAAGCAGTGAATAATTCACCCCTCCACTTT. It codes for CASSQAVNNSPLHF. The chain carries TRBV3-1 (or the pseudogene TRBV3-2) and TRBJ1-6, with D unclear. Trimming removed 1 base from V and 5 bases from J, with 6 bases in between. This CDR3 region has 14 residues. Per germline, CDR1 LGHDT and CDR2 YNNKEL (reference sequence).

The DNA of the CDR3 is TGTGCCAGCAGCACTCCAGGGGGTCGGGCTGGGGCCAACGTCCTGACTTTC. Translating it yields CASSTPGGRAGANVLTF. The V gene is TRBV7-9, the J gene TRBJ2-6, with 7 bases identical to TRBD1. CDR3 length: 17 residues. The V gene's germline CDR1 is SEHNR and CDR2 FQNEAQ (reference sequence). The ends lost 5 bases at V and 2 bases at J; junction bases unmatched: 9.

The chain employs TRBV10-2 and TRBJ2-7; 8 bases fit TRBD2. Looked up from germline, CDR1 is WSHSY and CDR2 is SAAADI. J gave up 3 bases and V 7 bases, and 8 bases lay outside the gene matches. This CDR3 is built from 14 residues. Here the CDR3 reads CASTRVAGFYEQYF. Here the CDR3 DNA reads TGCGCCAGCACCCGGGTAGCGGGATTCTACGAGCAGTACTTC.

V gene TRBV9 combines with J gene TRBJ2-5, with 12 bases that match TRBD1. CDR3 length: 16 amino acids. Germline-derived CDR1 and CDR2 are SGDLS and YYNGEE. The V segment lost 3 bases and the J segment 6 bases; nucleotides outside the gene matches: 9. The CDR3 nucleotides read TGTGCCAGCAGCGGGGCGGGGACAGGGGGCTTGAAGACCCAGTACTTC. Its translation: CASSGAGTGGLKTQYF.

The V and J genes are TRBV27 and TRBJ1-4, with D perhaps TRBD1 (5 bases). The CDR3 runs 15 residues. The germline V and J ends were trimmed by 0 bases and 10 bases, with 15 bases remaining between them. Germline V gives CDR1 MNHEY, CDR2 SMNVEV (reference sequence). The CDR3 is CASSLSGQGASKLFF. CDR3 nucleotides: TGTGCCAGCAGTTTATCTGGCCAGGGTGCGTCAAAACTGTTTTTT.

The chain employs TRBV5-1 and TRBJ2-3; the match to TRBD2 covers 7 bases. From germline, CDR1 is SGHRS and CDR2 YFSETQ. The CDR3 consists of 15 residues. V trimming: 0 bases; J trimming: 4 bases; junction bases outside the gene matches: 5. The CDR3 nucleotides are TGCGCCAGCAGCTTGGCCGGAGCGGGACCAGATACGCAGTATTTT. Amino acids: CASSLAGAGPDTQYF.

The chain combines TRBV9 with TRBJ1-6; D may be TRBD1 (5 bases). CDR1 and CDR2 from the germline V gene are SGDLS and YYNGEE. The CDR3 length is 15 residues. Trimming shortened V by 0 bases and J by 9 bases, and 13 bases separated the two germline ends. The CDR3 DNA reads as TGTGCCAGCAGCGTAGAAGGGGCTCAGGGTTCACCCCTCCACTTT. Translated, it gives CASSVEGAQGSPLHF.

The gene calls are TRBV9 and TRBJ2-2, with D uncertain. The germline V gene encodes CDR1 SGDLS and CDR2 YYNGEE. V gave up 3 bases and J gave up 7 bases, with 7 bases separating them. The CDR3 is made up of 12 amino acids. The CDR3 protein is CASSGSGGELFF. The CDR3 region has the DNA TGTGCCAGCAGCGGTAGTGGCGGGGAGCTGTTTTTT.

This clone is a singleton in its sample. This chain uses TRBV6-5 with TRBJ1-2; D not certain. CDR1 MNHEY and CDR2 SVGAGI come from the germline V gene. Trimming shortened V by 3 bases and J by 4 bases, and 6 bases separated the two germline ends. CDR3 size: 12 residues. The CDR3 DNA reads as TGTGCCAGCAGTTATTCCAGCTATGGCTACACCTTC. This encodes CASSYSSYGYTF.